This T cell receptor (beta chain) comes out of a study of regulatory T cells in long-lasting Graves disease. Investigators prepared the TCR beta libraries by applying iRepertoire HTBI primers and Arm-PCR of CDR3 regions. TCRdb reanalysed the multiplex PCR reads using MiXCR and keeps one entry per CDR3 protein. The repertoire has roughly 530,000 distinct CDR3 sequences, around 15% of them found once; the top ten carry 20% to 30%. Time point indicated: newly diagnosed GD, antithyroid drugs for less than 3 months. PBMC RNA served as the TCR library source. These data were likewise used in another study, on T cells in Graves' hyperthyroidism and ophthalmopathy.

The sequenced sample was peripheral blood mononuclear cells (PBMCs), obtained at new diagnosis, from a patient treated with antithyroid drugs. This receptor was identified in a woman aged 35-60 years with Graves disease.

The CDR3 sequence is CASSLPQGAIIGELFF. The CDR3 region has the DNA TGTGCCAGCAGTTTACCCCAGGGTGCGATCATCGGGGAGCTGTTTTTT. V is TRBV28 and J is TRBJ2-2; maybe TRBD1 (5 bases). The germline V and J ends were trimmed by 2 bases and 7 bases, with 17 bases remaining between them. This CDR3 region has 16 residues. CDR1 and CDR2 from the germline V gene are MDHEN and SYDVKM.